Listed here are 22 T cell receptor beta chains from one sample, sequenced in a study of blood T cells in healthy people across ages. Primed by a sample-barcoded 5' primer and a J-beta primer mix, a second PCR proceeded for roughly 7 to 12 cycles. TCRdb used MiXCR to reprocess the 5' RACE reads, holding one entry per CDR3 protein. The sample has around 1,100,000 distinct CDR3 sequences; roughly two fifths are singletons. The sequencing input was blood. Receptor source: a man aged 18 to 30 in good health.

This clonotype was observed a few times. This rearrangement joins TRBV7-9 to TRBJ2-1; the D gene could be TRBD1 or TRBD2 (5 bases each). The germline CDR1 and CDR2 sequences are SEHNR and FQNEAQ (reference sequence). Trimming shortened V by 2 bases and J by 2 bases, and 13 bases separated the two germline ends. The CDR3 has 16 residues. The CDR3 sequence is CASSLSGTLAYNEQFF. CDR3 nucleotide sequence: TGTGCCAGCAGCTTATCCGGGACGCTGGCCTACAATGAGCAGTTCTTC.

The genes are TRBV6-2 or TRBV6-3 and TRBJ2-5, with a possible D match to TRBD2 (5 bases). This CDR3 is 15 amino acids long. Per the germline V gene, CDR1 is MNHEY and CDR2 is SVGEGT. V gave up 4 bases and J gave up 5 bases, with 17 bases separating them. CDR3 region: CASSFPTSGWETQYF. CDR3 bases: TGTGCCAGCAGTTTTCCTACTAGTGGGTGGGAGACCCAGTACTTC.

CDR3 protein: CASSKGRSPSHEKLFF. The DNA of the CDR3 is TGTGCCAGCAGCAAGGGGAGGTCCCCCTCCCATGAAAAACTGTTTTTT. J is TRBJ1-4 and V is TRBV21-1. TRBV21-1 is deemed a pseudogene. The length of the CDR3 is 16 residues.

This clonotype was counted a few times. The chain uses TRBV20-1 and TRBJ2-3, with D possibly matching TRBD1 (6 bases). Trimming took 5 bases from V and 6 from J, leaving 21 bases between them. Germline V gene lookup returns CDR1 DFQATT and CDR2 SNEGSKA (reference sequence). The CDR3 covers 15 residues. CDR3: CSAFSQQGRGDTQYF. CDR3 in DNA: TGCAGTGCTTTCTCTCAGCAGGGGAGAGGGGATACGCAGTATTTT.

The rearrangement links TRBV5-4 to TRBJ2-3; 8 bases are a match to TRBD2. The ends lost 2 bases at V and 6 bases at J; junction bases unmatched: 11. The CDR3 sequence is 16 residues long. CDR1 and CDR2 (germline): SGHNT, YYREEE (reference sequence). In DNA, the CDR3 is TGTGCCAGCAGCTTCCAGGCCTATTCTAGCGGGGATACGCAGTATTTT. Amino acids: CASSFQAYSSGDTQYF.

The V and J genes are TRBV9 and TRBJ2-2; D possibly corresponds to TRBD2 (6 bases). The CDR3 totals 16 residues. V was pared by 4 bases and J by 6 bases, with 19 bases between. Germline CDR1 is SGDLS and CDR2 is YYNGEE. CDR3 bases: TGTGCCAGCAGCCCCCGTACTGGCGGGGTCGCCGGGGAGCTGTTTTTT. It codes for CASSPRTGGVAGELFF.

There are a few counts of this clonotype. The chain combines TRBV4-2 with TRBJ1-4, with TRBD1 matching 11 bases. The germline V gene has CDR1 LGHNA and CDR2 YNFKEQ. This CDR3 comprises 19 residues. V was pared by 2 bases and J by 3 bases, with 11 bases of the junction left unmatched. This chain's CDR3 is CASSQLGGQGVSANEKLFF. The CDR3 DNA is TGTGCCAGCAGCCAACTCGGGGGACAGGGGGTTTCGGCTAATGAAAAACTGTTTTTT.

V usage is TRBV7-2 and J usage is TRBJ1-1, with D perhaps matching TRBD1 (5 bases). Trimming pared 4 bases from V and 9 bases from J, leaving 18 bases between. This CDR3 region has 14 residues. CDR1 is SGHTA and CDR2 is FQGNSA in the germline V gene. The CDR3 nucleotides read TGTGCCAGCAGCTGCGAGGGCGGACAAACCAAAGCTTTCTTT. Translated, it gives CASSCEGGQTKAFF.

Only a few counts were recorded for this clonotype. The CDR3 protein is CASSGVTANNEQYF. CDR3 in DNA: TGCGCCAGCAGCGGAGTGACGGCTAACAATGAGCAGTACTTC. J is TRBJ2-5 and V is TRBV5-1; D is undetermined. Germline CDR1 and CDR2: SGHRS and YFSETQ. The CDR3 totals 14 residues. Trimming took off 4 bases at V and 11 bases at J, with 21 bases between the two ends. Complete variable domain (other parts from reference TRBV5-1 and TRBJ2-5): KAGVTQTPRYLIKTRGQQVTLSCSPISGHRSVSWYQQTPGQGLQFLFEYFSETQRNKGNFPGRFSGRQFSNSRSEMNVSTLELGDSALYLCASSGVTANNEQYFGPGTRLLVL.

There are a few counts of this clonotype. This chain's CDR3 is CASSFSNRLGYTF. The DNA for the CDR3 is TGTGCCAGCAGCTTCTCCAACCGCCTGGGCTACACCTTC. The chain has TRBV27 and TRBJ1-2; D is uncertain. Trimming left V 6 bases short and J 8 bases short, with 16 bases between. Germline CDR1 MNHEY, CDR2 SMNVEV (reference sequence). This CDR3 spans 13 amino acids.

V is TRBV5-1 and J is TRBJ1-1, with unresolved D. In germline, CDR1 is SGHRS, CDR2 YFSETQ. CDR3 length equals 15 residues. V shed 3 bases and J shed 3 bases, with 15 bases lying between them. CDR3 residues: CASSSSGSPDTEAFF. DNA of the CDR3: TGCGCCAGCAGCTCGAGTGGGTCCCCCGACACTGAAGCTTTCTTT.

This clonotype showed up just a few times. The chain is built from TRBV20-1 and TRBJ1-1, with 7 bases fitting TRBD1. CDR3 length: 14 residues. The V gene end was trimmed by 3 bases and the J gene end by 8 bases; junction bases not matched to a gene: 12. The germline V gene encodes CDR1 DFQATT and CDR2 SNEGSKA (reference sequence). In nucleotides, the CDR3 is TGCAGTGCTAGTGGATTCCGGGACAGCCAAGAAGCTTTCTTT. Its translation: CSASGFRDSQEAFF.

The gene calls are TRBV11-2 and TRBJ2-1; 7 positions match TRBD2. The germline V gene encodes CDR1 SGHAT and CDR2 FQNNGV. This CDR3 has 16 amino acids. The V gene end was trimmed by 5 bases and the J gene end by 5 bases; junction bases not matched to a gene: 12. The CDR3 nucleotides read TGTGCCAGCAGCCACCGGCATACGGGGGGAAACAATGAGCAGTTCTTC. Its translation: CASSHRHTGGNNEQFF.

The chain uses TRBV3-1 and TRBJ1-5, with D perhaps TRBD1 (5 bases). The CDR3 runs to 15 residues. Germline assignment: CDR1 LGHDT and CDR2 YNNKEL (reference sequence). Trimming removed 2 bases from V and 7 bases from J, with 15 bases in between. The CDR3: CASSQTRGDNQPQHF. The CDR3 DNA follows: TGTGCCAGCAGCCAAACTAGGGGTGACAACCAGCCCCAGCATTTT.

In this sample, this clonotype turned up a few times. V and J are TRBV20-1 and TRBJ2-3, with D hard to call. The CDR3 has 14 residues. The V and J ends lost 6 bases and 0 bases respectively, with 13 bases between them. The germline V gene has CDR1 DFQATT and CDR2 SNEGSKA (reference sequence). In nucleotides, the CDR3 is TGCAGTGCAAAACTGGGCCCAAGCACAGATACGCAGTATTTT. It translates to CSAKLGPSTDTQYF.

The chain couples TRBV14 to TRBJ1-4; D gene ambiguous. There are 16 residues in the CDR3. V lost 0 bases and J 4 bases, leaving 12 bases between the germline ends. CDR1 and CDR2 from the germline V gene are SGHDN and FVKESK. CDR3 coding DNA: TGTGCCAGCAGCCAAGATTTCCCCGGGGATAATGAAAAACTGTTTTTT. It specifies CASSQDFPGDNEKLFF.

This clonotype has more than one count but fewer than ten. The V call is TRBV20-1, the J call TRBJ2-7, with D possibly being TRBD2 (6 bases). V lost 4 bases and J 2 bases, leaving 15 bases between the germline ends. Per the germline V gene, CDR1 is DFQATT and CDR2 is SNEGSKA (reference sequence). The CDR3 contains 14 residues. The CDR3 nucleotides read TGCAGTGCTAAACCCCCCCGGGAGACCTACGAGCAGTACTTC. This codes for CSAKPPRETYEQYF.

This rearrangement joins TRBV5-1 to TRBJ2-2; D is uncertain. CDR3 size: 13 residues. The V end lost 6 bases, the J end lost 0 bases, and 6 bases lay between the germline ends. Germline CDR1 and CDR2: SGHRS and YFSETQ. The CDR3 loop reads CASKDANTGELFF. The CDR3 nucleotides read TGCGCCAGCAAAGACGCGAACACCGGGGAGCTGTTTTTT.

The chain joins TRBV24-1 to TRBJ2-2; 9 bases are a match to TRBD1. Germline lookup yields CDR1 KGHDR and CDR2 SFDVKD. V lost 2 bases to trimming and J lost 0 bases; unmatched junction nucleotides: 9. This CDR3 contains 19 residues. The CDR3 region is CATSDSGTGFIANTGELFF. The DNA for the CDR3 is TGTGCCACCAGTGATTCCGGGACAGGGTTTATCGCGAACACCGGGGAGCTGTTTTTT.

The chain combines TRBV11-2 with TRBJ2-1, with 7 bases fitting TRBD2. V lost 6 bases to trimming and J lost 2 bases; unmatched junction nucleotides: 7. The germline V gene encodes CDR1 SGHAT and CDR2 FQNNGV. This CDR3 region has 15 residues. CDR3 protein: CASRRVGGTYNEQFF. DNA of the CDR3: TGTGCCAGCAGGAGGGTGGGGGGGACCTACAATGAGCAGTTCTTC.

The CDR3, as DNA: TGCGCCAGCAGCCAATTTAACAGGGCCAGCAATCAGCCCCAGCATTTT. It encodes CASSQFNRASNQPQHF. The chain joins TRBV4-1 to TRBJ1-5; tentative D call: TRBD1 (6 bases). Trimming took 2 bases from V and 1 from J, leaving 12 bases between them. This CDR3 contains 16 residues. Per germline, CDR1 MGHRA and CDR2 YSYEKL.

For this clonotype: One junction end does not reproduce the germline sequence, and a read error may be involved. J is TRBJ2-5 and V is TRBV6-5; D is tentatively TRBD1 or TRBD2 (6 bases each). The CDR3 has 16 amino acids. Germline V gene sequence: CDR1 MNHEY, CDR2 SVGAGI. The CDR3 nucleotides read TGTGCCAGCAGCCTTACCTCTTGGGGGGCCCAAGAGGCCCAGTACTTC. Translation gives CASSLTSWGAQEAQYF.